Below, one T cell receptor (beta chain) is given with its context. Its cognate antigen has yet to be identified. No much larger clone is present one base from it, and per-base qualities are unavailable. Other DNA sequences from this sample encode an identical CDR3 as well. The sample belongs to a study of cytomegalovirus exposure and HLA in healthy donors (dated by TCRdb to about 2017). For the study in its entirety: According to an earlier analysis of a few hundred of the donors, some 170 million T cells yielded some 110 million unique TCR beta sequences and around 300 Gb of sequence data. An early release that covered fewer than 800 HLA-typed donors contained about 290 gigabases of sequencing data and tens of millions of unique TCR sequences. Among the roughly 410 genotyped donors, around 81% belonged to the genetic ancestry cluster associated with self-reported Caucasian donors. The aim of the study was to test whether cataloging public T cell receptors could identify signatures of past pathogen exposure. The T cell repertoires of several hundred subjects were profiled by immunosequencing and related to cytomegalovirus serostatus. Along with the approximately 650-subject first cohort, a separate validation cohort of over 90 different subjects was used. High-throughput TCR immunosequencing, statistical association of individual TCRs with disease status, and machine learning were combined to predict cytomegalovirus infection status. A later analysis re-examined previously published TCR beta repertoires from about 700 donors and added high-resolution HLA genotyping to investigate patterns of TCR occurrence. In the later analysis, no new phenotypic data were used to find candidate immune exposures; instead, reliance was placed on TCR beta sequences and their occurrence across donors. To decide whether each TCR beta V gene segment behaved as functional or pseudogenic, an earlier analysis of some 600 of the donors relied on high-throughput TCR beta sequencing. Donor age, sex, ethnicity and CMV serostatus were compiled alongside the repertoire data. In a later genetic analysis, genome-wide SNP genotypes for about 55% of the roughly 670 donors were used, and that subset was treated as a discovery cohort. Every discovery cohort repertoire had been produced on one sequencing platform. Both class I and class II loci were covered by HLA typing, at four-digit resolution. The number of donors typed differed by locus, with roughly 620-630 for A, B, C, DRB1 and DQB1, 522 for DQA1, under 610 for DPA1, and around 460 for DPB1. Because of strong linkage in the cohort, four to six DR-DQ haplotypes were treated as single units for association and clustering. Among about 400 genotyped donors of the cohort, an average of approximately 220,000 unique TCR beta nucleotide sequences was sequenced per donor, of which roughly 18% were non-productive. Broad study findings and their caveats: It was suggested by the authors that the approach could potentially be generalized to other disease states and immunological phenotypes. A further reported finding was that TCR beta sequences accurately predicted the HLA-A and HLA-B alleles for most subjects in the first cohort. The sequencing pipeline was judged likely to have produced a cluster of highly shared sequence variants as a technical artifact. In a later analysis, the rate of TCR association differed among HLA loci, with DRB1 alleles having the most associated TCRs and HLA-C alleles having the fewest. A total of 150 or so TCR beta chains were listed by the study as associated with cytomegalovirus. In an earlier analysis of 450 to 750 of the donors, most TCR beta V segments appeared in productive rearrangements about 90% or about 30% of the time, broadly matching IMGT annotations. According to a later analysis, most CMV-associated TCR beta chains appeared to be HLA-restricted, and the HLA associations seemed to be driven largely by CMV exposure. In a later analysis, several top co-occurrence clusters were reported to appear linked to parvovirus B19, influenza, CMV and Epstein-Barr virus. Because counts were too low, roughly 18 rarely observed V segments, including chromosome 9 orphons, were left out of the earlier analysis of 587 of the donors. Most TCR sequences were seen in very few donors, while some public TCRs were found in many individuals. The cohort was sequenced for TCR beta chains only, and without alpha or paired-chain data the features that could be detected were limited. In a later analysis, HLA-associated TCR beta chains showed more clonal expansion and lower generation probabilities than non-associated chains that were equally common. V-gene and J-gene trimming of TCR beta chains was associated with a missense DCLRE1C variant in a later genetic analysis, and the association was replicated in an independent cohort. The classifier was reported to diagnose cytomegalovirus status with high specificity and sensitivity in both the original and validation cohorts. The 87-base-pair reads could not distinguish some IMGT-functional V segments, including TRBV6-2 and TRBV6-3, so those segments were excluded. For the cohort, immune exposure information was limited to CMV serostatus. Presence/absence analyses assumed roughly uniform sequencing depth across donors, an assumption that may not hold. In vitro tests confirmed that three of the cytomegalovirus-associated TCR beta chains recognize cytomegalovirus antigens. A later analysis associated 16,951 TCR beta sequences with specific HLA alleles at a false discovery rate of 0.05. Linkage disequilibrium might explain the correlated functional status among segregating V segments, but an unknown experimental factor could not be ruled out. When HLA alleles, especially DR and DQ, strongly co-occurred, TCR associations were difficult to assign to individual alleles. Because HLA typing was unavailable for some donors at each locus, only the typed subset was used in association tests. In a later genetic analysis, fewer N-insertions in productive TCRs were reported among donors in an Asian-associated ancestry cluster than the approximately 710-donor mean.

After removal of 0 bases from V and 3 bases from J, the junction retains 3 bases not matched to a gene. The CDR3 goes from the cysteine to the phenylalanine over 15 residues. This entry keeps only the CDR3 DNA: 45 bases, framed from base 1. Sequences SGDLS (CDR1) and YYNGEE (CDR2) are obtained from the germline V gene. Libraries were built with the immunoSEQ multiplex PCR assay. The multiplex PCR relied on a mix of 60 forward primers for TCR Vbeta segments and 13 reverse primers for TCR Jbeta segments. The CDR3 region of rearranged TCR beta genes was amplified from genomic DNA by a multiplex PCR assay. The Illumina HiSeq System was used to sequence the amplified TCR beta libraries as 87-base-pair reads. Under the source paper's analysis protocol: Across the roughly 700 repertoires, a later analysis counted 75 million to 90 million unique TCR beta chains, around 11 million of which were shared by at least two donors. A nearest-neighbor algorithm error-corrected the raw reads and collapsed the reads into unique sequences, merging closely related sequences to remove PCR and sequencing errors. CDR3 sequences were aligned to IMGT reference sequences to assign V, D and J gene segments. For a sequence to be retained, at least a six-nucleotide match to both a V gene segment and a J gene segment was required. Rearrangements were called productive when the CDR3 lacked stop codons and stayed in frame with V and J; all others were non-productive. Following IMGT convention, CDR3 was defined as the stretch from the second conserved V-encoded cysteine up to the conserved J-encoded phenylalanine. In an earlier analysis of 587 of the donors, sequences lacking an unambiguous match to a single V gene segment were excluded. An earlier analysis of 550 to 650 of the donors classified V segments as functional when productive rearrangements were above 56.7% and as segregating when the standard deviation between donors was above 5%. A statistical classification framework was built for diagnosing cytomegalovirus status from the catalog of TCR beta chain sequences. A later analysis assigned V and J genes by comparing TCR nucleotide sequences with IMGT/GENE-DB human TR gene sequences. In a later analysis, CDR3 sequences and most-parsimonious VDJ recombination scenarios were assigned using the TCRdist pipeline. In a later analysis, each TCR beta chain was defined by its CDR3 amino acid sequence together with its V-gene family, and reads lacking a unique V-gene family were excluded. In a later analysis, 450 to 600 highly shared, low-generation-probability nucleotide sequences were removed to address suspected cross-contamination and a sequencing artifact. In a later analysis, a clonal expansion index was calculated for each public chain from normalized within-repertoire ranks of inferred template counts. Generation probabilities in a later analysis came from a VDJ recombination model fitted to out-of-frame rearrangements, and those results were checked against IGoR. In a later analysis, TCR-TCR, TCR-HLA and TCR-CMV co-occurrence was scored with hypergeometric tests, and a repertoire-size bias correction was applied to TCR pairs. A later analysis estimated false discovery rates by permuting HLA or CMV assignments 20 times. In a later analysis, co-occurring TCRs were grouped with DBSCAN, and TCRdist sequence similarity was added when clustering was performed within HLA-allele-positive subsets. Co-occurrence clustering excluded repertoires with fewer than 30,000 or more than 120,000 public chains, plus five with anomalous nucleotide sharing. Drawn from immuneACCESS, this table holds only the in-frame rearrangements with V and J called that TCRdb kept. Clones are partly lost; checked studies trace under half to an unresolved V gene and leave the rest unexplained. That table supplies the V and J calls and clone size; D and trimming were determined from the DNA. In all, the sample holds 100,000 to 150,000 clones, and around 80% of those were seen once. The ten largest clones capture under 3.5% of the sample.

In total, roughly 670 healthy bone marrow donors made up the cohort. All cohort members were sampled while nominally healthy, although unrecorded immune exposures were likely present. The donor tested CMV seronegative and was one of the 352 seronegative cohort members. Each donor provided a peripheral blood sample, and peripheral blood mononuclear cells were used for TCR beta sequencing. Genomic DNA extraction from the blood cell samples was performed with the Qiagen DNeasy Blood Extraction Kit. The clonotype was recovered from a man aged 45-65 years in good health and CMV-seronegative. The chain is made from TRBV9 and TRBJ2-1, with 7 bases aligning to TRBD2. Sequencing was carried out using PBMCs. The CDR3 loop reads CASSVGGGSYNEQFF. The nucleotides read TGTGCCAGCAGCGTAGGCGGGGGAAGCTACAATGAGCAGTTCTTC.